This TCR beta chain was identified during a study of blood T cell repertoires in COVID-19. Study as a whole: In each case, the material was cDNA or gDNA derived from T cells, B-cell-depleted T cells, or PBMCs.

V was clipped by 2 bases and J by 0 bases, with 8 bases between them. The germline V gene encodes CDR1 MNHEY and CDR2 SMNVEV (reference sequence). This CDR3 spans 14 amino acids. As originally analysed: Amplification of reference gene primers was used by the study to estimate nucleated cell counts. Assay: immunoSEQ multiplex PCR; the TCRdb copy retains only in-frame clones and omits some. The D gene and trimming were derived from the DNA, and the V and J assignments and clone size from that table. This table holds fewer than 350,000 clones, 70% to 90% found once. Participant ages covered about 18 to 100 years across 24 US areas. Assignments of participants to cohorts depended upon their own reported clinical history.

The sample comprised PBMCs or T cells enriched from blood (not recorded which). The rearrangement uses TRBV27 and TRBJ2-7; perhaps TRBD2 as D (5 bases). This clonotype originated in a woman aged 40 to 49 with acute COVID-19. CDR3 sequence: CASSLTRDSYEQYF. CDR3 DNA sequence: TGTGCCAGCAGTTTAACTAGGGACTCCTACGAGCAGTACTTC.